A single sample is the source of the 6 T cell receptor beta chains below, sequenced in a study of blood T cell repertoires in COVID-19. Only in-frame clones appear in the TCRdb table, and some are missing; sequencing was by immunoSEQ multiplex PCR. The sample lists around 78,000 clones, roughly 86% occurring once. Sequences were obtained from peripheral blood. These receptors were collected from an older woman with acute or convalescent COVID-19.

The DNA of the CDR3 is TGTGCCACCAGTGATCTCGGGACAGGCACAGATACGCAGTATTTT. As protein: CATSDLGTGTDTQYF. This sequence joins TRBV24-1 and TRBJ2-3; 7 positions agree with TRBD1. Germline V gene sequence: CDR1 KGHDR, CDR2 SFDVKD. CDR3 size: 15 residues. With V trimmed by 3 bases and J by 1 base, 3 bases remained unmatched.

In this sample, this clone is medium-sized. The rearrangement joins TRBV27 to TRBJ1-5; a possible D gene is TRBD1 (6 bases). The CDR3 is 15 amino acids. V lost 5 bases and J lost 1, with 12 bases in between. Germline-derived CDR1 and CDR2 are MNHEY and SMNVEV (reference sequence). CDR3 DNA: TGTGCCAGCAGTAAACAGGGATGGAGCAATCAGCCCCAGCATTTT. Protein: CASSKQGWSNQPQHF.

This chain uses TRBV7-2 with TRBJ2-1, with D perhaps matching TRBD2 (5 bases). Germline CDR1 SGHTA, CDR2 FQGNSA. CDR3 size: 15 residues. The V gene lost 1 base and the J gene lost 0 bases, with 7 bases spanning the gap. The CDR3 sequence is CASSLEGVSYNEQFF. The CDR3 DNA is TGTGCCAGCAGCTTAGAGGGAGTCTCCTACAATGAGCAGTTCTTC. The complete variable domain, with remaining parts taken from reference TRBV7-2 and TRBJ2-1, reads GAGVSQSPSNKVTEKGKDVELRCDPISGHTALYWYRQSLGQGLEFLIYFQGNSAPDKSGLPSDRFSAERTGGSVSTLTIQRTQQEDSAVYLCASSLEGVSYNEQFFGPGTRLTVL.

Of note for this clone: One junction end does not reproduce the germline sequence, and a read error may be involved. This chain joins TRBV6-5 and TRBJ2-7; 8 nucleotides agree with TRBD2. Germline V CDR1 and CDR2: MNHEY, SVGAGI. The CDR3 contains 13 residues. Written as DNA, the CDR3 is TGTGCCAGCAGTCCCCCTGGGACGGGAGGGATTCATTTC. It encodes CASSPPGTGGIHF.

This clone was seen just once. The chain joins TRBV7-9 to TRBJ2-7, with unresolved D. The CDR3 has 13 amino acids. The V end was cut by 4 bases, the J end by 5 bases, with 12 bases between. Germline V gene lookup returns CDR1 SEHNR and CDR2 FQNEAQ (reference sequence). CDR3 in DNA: TGTGCCAGCAGCTCTCTGAGAGTCCACGAGCAGTACTTC. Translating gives CASSSLRVHEQYF.

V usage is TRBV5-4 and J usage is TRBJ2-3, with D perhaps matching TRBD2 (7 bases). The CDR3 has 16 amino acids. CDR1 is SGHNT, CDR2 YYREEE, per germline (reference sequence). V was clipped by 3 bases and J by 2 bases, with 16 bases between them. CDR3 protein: CASSSPGGADTDTQYF. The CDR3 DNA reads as TGTGCCAGCAGCTCACCGGGGGGCGCCGACACAGATACGCAGTATTTT.